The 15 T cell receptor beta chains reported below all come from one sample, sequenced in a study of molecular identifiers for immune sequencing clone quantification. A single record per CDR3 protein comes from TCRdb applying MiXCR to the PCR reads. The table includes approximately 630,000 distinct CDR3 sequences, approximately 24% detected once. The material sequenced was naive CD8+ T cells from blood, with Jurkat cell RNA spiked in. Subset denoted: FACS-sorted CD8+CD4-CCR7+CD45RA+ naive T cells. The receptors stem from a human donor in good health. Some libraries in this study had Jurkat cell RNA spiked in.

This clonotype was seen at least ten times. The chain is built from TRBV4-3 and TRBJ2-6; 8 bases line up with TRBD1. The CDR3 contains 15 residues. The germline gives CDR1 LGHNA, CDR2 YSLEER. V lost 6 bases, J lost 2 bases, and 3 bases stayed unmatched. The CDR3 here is CASRKDRAGANVLTF. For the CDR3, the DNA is TGCGCCAGCAGAAAGGACAGGGCTGGGGCCAACGTCCTGACTTTC.

CDR3 bases: TGTGCCAGCATGGGAGTACTTCACTCTGGAAACACCATATATTTT. This sequence encodes CASMGVLHSGNTIYF. This sequence joins TRBV27 and TRBJ1-3, with unresolved D. This CDR3 comprises 15 residues. Trimming removed 7 bases from V and 0 bases from J, with 13 bases in between. Per germline, CDR1 MNHEY and CDR2 SMNVEV (reference sequence).

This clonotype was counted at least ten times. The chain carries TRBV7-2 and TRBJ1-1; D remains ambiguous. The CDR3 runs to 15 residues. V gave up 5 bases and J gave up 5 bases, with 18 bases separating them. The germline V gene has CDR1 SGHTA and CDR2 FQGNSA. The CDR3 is CASSPTSGHETEAFF. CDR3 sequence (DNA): TGTGCCAGCAGCCCTACGAGTGGGCATGAGACTGAAGCTTTCTTT.

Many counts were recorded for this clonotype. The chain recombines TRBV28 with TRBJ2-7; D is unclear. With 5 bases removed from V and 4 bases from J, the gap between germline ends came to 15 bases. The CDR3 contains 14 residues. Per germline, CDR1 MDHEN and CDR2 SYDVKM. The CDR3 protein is CASSLRTETYEQYF. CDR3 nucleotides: TGTGCCAGCAGTCTCCGGACGGAAACGTACGAGCAGTACTTC.

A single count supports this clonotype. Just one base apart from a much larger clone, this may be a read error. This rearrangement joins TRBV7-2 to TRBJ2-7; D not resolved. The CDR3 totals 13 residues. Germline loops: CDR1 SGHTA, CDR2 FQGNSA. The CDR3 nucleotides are TGTGACAGCAGCTTAGGCTGGAGCAGGGAGCAGTACTTC. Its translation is CDSSLGWSREQYF.

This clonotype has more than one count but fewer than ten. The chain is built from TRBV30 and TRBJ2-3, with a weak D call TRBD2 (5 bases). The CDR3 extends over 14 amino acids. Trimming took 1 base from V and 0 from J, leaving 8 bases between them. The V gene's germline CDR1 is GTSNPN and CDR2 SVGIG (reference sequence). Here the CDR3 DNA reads TGTGCCTGGAGTGATGGCGGGAGCACAGATACGCAGTATTTT. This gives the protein CAWSDGGSTDTQYF. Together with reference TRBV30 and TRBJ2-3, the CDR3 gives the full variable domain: SQTIHQWPATLVQPVGSPLSLECTVEGTSNPNLYWYRQAAGRGLQLLFYSVGIGQISSEVPQNLSASRPQDRQFILSSKKLLLSDSGFYLCAWSDGGSTDTQYFGPGTRLTVL.

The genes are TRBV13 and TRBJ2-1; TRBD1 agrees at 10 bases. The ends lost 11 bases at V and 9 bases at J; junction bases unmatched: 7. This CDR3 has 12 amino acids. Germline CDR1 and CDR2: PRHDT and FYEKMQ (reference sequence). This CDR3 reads CAGTGVNGEQFF. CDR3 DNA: TGTGCCGGGACAGGGGTTAATGGTGAGCAGTTCTTC. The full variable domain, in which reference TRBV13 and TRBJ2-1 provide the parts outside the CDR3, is AAGVIQSPRHLIKEKRETATLKCYPIPRHDTVYWYQQGPGQDPQFLISFYEKMQSDKGSIPDRFSAQQFSDYHSELNMSSLELGDSALYFCAGTGVNGEQFFGPGTRLTVL.

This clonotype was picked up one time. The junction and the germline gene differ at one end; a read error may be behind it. The CDR3 region has the DNA TGTGCCAGCAGCCTTAGACAGGGGATCACAGATATGCAGTATTTT. Translation gives CASSLRQGITDMQYF. The rearrangement uses TRBV3-1 and TRBJ2-3; 8 positions agree with TRBD1. CDR3 length equals 15 residues. Germline V gene sequence: CDR1 LGHDT, CDR2 YNNKEL (reference sequence).

The CDR3 loop is CASSLELAGPYNEWFF. DNA of the CDR3: TGTGCCAGCAGTCTTGAACTAGCGGGACCCTACAATGAGTGGTTCTTC. V and J are TRBV5-6 and TRBJ2-1; 10 nucleotides match TRBD2. Looked up from germline, CDR1 is SGHDT and CDR2 is YYEEEE. The CDR3 contains 16 residues. Losses at the gene ends were 5 bases for V and 15 bases for J; bases not matched to a gene: 20.

CDR3 coding DNA: TGTGCCAGCAGTGAAGGGGGAAGAGAGACCCAGTACTTC. It is translated as CASSEGGRETQYF. The rearrangement links TRBV25-1 to TRBJ2-5; the D call may be TRBD1 or TRBD2 (5 bases each). Germline lookup yields CDR1 MGHDK and CDR2 SYGVNS. The CDR3 spans 13 residues. Trimming left V 2 bases short and J 4 bases short, with 8 bases between.

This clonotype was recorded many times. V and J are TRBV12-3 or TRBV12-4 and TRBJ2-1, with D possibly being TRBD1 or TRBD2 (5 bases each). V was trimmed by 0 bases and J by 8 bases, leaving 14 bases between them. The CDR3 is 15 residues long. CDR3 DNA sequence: TGTGCCAGCAGTTTAGCCGGGGCCTACGTGGATGAGCAGTTCTTC. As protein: CASSLAGAYVDEQFF.

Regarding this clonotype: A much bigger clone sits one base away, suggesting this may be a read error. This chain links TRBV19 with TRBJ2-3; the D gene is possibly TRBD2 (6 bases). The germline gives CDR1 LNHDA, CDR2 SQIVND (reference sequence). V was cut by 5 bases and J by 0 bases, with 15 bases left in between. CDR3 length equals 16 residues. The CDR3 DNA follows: TGTGCCAGTAGTTTCGATGGAGGGCCTAGCACAGATACGCAGTATTTT. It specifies CASSFDGGPSTDTQYF.

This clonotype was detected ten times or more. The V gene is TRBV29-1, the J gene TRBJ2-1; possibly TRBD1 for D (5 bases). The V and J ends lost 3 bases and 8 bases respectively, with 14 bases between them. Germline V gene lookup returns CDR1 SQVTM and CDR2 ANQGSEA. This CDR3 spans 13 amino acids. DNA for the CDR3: TGCAGCGTTGATGGCCCAAGGGGCTATGAGCAGTTCTTC. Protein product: CSVDGPRGYEQFF.

For the CDR3, the DNA is TGTGCCAGCAGTTGGGGTGTGGGTGAAGCTTTCTTT. The encoded protein is CASSWGVGEAFF. The chain is built from TRBV6-5 and TRBJ1-1; D call uncertain. With 4 bases removed from V and 7 bases from J, the gap between germline ends came to 10 bases. This CDR3 spans 12 amino acids. The germline V gene encodes CDR1 MNHEY and CDR2 SVGAGI.

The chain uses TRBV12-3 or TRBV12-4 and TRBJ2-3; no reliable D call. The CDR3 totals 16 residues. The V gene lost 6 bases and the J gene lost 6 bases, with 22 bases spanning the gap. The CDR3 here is CASSPLGLSRVDTQYF. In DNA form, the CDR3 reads TGTGCCAGCAGCCCTTTGGGTTTGTCGCGCGTGGATACGCAGTATTTT.